This TCR beta chain was recovered during a study of cytomegalovirus exposure and HLA in healthy donors (dated by TCRdb to the late 2010s). With respect to the entire study: According to a later analysis, the roughly 130 validation repertoires were produced on the same platform as the roughly 600 repertoires of the first cohort. The study aimed to test whether cataloging public T cell receptors could reveal signatures of past pathogen exposure. To predict cytomegalovirus infection status, the study brought together high-throughput TCR immunosequencing, statistical association of individual TCRs with disease status, and machine learning. Besides the first cohort of approximately 710 subjects, a separate validation cohort made up of roughly 130 different subjects was used. Overall study outcomes, separate from this receptor: In both the original and validation cohorts, the classifier was reported to diagnose cytomegalovirus status with high specificity and sensitivity. The authors suggested that the approach could potentially be extended to other disease states and immunological phenotypes. All 110 or so repertoires were used to score co-occurrence in the validation cohort in a later analysis, because that analysis had no HLA typing for the cohort. In the study, around 150 TCR beta chains were listed as associated with cytomegalovirus. Across donors, most TCR sequences were observed very rarely, whereas some public TCRs were present in many individuals. A few of the identified cytomegalovirus-associated TCR beta chains were confirmed in vitro to be specific for cytomegalovirus antigens. In a later analysis, TCRs clustered in the first cohort were found to also tend to co-occur in the 100 to 150 validation repertoires, with 94% of cluster scores above 0.

The donors were included in the validation cohort of 90 to 150 subjects, a group kept apart from the roughly 700-subject first cohort. From a lookup of the germline V gene, CDR1 and CDR2 are SGHNT and YENEEA. Cut back by 3 bases and 7 bases, the V and J ends lie 13 bases apart. The CDR3, cysteine through phenylalanine, is 14 amino acids long. Only the CDR3 part of the read is kept: 42 bases, read in frame from the first base. Remarks on this clone: Its target antigen remains unknown. Base qualities are not at hand, and no much larger clone is one base apart.

Receptor libraries were prepared by the immunoSEQ multiplex PCR assay. Per the authors' processing: To diagnose cytomegalovirus status from the catalog of TCR beta chain sequences, a statistical classification framework was built. TCRdb took this table from immuneACCESS and kept in-frame rearrangements with V and J called. Such tables lack part of the clones; where checked against another copy, unresolved V genes explain under half of the gap, and the rest is unexplained. The DNA was the basis for D and trimming; V, J and clone size are from that table. The sample table holds 85,000 to 120,000 clones, of which about 95% were seen once. The biggest ten clones account for 0.7% to 0.9% of the sample.

The rearrangement combines TRBV11-3 with TRBJ2-1; possibly the D gene is TRBD2, per 6 matching bases. Sequencing was done on a sample of PBMCs. This clonotype was sampled from a woman aged 18-35 years in good health and CMV-seronegative. In nucleotides, the sequence is TGTGCCAGCAGCTTGACGGGAGTGACAAATGAGCAGTTCTTC. It codes for CASSLTGVTNEQFF.